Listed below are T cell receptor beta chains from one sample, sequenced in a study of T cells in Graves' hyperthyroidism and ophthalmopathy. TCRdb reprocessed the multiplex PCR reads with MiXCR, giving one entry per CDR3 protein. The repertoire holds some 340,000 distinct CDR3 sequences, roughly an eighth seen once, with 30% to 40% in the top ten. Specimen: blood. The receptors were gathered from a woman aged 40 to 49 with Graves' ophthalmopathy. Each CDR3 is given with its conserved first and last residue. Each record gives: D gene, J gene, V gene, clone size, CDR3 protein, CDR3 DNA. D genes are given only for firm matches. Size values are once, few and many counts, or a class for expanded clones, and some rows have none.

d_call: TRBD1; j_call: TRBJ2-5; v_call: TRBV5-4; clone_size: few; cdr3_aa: CASSRIRGPDRGQETQYF; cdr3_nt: TGTGCCAGCAGCCGAATTCGGGGACCGGACAGGGGACAAGAGACCCAGTACTTC
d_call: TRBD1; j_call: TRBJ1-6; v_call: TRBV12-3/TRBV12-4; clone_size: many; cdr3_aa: CASSHDRGTPLHF; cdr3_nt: TGTGCCAGCAGCCATGACAGGGGAACGCCCCTCCACTTT
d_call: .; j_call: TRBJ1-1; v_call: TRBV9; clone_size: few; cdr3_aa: CASGLRDTEAFF; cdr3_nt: TGTGCCAGCGGTCTGAGGGACACTGAAGCTTTCTTT
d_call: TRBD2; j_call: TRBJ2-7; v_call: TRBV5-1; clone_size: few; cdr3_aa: CASSHGLAGSYEQYF; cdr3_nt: TGCGCCAGCAGCCACGGACTAGCGGGGTCCTACGAGCAGTACTTC
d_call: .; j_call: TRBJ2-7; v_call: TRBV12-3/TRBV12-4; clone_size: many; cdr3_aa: CASSDPDPPEQYF; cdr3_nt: TGTGCCAGCAGTGATCCGGACCCGCCTGAGCAGTACTTC
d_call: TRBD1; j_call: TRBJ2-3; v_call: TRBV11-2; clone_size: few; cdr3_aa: CASSPRDRGTIYTDTQYF; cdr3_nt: TGTGCCAGCAGCCCCCGGGACAGGGGGACAATATACACAGATACGCAGTATTTT
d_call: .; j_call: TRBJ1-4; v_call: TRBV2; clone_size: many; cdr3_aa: CASRIRGAHSEKLFF; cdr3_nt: TGTGCCAGCAGGATTCGGGGGGCCCATAGTGAAAAACTGTTTTTT
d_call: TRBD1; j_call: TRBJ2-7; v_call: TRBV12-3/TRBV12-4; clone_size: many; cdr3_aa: CASRNTGTENWEQYF; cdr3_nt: TGTGCCAGCAGAAATACCGGGACAGAAAACTGGGAGCAGTACTTC
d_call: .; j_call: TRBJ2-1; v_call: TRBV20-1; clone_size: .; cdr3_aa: CSARAGSFYEQFF; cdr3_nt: TGCAGTGCTAGGGCAGGTTCTTTCTATGAGCAGTTCTTC
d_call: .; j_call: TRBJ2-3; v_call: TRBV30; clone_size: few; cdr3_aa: CAWSAPSTDTQYF; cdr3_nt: TGTGCCTGGAGTGCCCCTAGCACAGATACGCAGTATTTT
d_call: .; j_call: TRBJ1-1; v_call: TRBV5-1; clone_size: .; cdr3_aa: CASSLVQRGTEAFF; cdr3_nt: TGCGCCAGCAGCTTGGTACAGAGAGGCACTGAAGCTTTCTTT
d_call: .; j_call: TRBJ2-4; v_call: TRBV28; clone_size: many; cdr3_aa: CASSTPGVQAKNIQYF; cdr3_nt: TGTGCCAGCAGCACACCAGGGGTTCAAGCCAAAAACATTCAGTACTTC
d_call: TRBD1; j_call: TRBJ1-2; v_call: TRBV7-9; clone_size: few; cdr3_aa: CASSSRPRGPSRYTF; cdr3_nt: TGTGCCAGCAGCTCCAGGCCCAGGGGGCCCTCGCGCTACACCTTC
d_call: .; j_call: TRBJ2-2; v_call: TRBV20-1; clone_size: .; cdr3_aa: CSATPRSTGELFF; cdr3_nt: TGCAGTGCTACCCCGCGAAGCACCGGGGAGCTGTTTTTT
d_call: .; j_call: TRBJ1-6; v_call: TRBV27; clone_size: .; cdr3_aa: CASSSSGALHF; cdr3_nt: TGTGCCAGCAGTTCGTCTGGGGCCCTCCACTTT
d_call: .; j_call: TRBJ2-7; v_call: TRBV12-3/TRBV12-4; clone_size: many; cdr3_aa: CASSQWGVGSYEQYF; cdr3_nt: TGTGCCAGCAGTCAGTGGGGGGTAGGCTCCTACGAGCAGTACTTC
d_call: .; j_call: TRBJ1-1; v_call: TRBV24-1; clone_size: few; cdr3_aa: CATSDEGMNTEALF; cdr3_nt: TGTGCCACCAGTGATGAGGGAATGAACACTGAAGCTCTCTTT
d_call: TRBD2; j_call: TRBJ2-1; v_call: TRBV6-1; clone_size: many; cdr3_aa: CAAAGLAGFDEQFF; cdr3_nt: TGTGCCGCTGCGGGACTAGCGGGATTTGATGAGCAGTTCTTC
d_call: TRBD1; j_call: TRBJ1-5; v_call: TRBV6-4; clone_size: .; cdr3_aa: CASSRGRGPHQPQHF; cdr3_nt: TGTGCCAGCAGCCGCGGCAGGGGGCCCCATCAGCCCCAGCATTTT
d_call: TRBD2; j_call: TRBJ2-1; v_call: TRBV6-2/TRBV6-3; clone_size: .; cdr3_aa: CASSPTSGGYYNEQFF; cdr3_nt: TGTGCCAGCAGTCCCACTAGCGGGGGATACTACAATGAGCAGTTCTTC
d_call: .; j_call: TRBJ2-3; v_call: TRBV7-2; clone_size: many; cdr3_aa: CASSNRPQPDTQYF; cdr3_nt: TGTGCCAGCAGCAATAGACCCCAACCCGATACGCAGTATTTT
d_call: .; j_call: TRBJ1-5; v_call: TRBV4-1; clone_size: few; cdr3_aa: CASSQRSGSNQPQHF; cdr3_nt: TGCGCCAGCAGCCAACGGTCGGGCAGTAATCAGCCCCAGCATTTT
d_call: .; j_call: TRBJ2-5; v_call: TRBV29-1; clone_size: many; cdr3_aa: CSVEVARGGTQYF; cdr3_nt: TGCAGCGTTGAAGTGGCGCGGGGAGGGACCCAGTACTTC
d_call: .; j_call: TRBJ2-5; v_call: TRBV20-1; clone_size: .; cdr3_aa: CTQSRTLQETQYF; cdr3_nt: TGCACCCAGAGTAGAACACTCCAAGAGACCCAGTACTTC
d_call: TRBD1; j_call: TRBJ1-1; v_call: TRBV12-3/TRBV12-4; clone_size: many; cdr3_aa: CASSLRAGGHTEAFF; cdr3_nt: TGTGCCAGCAGTTTGCGGGCAGGGGGGCACACTGAAGCTTTCTTT
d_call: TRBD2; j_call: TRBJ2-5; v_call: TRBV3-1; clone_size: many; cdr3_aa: CASSGWTSGARETQYF; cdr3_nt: TGTGCCAGCAGCGGATGGACTAGCGGGGCCCGAGAGACCCAGTACTTC
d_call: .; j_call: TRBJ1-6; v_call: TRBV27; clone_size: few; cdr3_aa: CASSWGGTLSPLHF; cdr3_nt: TGTGCCAGCAGTTGGGGCGGGACCCTTTCACCCCTCCACTTT
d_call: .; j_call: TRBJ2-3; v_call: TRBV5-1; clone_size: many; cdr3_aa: CASRPIPTSDTQYF; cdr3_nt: TGCGCCAGCAGGCCAATTCCGACATCCGATACGCAGTATTTT
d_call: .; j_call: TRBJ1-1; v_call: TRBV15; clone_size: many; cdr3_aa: CATSRDRGGRNTEAFF; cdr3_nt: TGTGCCACCAGCAGAGATCGGGGAGGGAGGAACACTGAAGCTTTCTTT
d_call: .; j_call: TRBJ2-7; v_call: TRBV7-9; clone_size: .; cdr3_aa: CASSPPSGPAYEQYF; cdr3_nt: TGTGCCAGCAGCCCGCCGTCGGGACCGGCCTACGAGCAGTACTTC
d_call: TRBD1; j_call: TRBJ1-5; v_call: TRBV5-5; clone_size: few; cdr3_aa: CASSRDRSQPQHF; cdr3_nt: TGTGCCAGCAGCAGGGACAGGAGTCAGCCCCAGCATTTT
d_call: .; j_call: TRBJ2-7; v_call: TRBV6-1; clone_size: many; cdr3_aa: CASSGIYEQYF; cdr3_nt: TGTGCCAGCAGTGGGATTTACGAGCAGTACTTC
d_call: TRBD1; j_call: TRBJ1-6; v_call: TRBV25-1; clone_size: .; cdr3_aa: CASSEWASGTTGSLDSPLHF; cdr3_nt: TGTGCCAGCAGTGAATGGGCTTCTGGGACGACAGGGTCTTTGGATTCACCCCTCCACTTT
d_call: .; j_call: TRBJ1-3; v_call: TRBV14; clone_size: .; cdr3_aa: CASSLGFRGGLSGNTIYF; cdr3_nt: TGTGCCAGCAGCTTGGGCTTTCGAGGGGGGCTCTCTGGAAACACCATATATTTT
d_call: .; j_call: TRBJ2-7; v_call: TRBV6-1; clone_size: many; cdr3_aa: CASGQAYEQYF; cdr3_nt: TGTGCCAGCGGTCAAGCCTACGAGCAGTACTTC
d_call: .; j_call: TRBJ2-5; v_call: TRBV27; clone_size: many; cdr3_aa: CASRSAGGQETQYF; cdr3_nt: TGTGCCAGCAGGTCAGCAGGGGGGCAAGAGACCCAGTACTTC
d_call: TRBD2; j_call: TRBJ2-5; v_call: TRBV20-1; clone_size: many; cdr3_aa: CSALKSLAGRGETQYF; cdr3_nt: TGCAGTGCTCTGAAGAGTCTAGCGGGGCGGGGGGAGACCCAGTACTTC
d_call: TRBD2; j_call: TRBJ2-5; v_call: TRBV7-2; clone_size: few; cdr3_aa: CASSLGGGKETQYF; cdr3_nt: TGTGCCAGCAGCTTAGGGGGGGGAAAGGAGACCCAGTACTTC
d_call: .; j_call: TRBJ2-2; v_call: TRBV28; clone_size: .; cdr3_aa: CASTLGANVFF; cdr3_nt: TGTGCCAGCACCCTCGGCGCAAATGTGTTTTTT
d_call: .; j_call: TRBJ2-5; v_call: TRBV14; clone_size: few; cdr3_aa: CASSQLVQIQETQYF; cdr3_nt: TGTGCCAGCAGCCAATTGGTCCAGATACAAGAGACCCAGTACTTC
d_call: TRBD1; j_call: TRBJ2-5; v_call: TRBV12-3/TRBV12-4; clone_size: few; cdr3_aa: CASSLALGTGGETQYF; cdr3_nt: TGTGCCAGCAGTTTAGCGCTGGGGACAGGGGGTGAGACCCAGTACTTC
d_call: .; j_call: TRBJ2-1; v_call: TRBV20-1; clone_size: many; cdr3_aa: CSARVPQGSHNEQFF; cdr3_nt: TGCAGTGCTAGAGTGCCACAGGGTTCACACAATGAGCAGTTCTTC
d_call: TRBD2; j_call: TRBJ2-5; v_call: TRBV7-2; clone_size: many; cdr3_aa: CASSLTSGGRQTQYF; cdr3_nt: TGTGCCAGCAGCTTAACTTCGGGGGGGCGTCAGACCCAGTACTTC
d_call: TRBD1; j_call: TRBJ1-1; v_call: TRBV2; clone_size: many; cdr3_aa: CASGQAWDTEAFF; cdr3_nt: TGTGCCAGCGGACAGGCTTGGGACACTGAAGCTTTCTTT
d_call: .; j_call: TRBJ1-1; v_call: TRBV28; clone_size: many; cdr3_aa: CASSLTVTNTEAFF; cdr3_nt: TGTGCCAGCAGTTTAACTGTGACGAACACTGAAGCTTTCTTT
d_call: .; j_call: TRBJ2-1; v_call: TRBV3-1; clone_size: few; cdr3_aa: CASSPRGTVLGSSYNEQFF; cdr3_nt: TGTGCCAGCAGCCCCCGCGGCACCGTGCTGGGAAGCTCCTACAATGAGCAGTTCTTC
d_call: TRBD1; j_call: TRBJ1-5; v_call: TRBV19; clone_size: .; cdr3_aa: CASSMGWGQLNQPQHF; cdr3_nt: TGTGCCAGTAGTATGGGGTGGGGACAGCTCAATCAGCCCCAGCATTTT
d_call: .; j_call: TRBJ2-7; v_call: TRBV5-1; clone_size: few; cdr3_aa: CASSPWGGINEQYF; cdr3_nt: TGCGCCAGCAGCCCGTGGGGGGGCATCAACGAGCAGTACTTC
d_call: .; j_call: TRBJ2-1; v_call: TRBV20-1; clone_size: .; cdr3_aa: CSALEPIHEQFF; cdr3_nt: TGCAGTGCCCTGGAGCCTATCCATGAGCAGTTCTTC
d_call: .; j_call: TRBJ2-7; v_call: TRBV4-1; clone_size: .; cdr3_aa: CASSPRGGLAYEQYF; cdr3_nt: TGCGCCAGCAGCCCCCGGGGCGGCCTGGCCTACGAGCAGTACTTC
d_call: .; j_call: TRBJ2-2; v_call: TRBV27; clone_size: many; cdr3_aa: CASSPSSGTYTGELFF; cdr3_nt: TGTGCCAGCAGTCCGTCATCGGGTACATACACCGGGGAGCTGTTTTTT
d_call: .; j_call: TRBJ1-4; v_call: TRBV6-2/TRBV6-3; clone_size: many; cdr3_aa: CASSHDGGHSKLFF; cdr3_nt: TGTGCCAGCAGTCATGACGGGGGTCATTCGAAACTGTTTTTT
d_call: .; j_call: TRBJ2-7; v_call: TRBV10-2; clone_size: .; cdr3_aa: CASSELGSSYEQYF; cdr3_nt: TGCGCCAGCAGTGAATTGGGGTCGTCCTACGAGCAGTACTTC
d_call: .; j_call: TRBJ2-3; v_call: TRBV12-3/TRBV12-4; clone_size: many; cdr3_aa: CASSSFPGGTDTQYF; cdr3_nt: TGTGCCAGCAGTTCCTTCCCGGGGGGCACAGATACGCAGTATTTT
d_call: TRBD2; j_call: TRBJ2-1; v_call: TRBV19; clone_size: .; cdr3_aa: CASSTRLAGVSYNEQFF; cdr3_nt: TGTGCCAGTAGTACCCGACTAGCGGGAGTATCCTACAATGAGCAGTTCTTC
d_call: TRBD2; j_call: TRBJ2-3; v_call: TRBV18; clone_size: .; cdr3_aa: CASSPYGTSLTQYF; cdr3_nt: TGTGCCAGCTCACCATATGGGACTAGCTTAACGCAGTATTTT
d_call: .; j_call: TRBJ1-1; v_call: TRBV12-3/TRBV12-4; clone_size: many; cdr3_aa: CASSNYLAAEAFF; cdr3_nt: TGTGCCAGCAGTAATTATTTGGCTGCTGAAGCTTTCTTT
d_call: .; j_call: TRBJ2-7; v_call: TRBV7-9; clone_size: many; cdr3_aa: CASRPDSLSSYEQYF; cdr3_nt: TGTGCCAGCAGGCCTGACAGTTTAAGCTCCTACGAGCAGTACTTC